One and the same sample provided the 20 T cell receptor beta chains below, sequenced in a study of cytomegalovirus exposure and HLA in healthy donors. Primers for the PCR totalled 60 Vbeta and 13 Jbeta. The table came from immunoSEQ multiplex PCR; TCRdb's copy has only in-frame clones and leaves some out. The repertoire has about 200,000 clones, about four fifths of them found once; the top ten carry about 3.1%. The sequencing sample was made of PBMCs. These receptors came from a man younger than 40 in good health and CMV-seronegative.

This chain joins TRBV6-5 and TRBJ1-1; D call uncertain. Germline CDR1 MNHEY, CDR2 SVGAGI. The length of the CDR3 is 13 residues. V gave up 2 bases and J gave up 1 base, with 5 bases separating them. Here the CDR3 reads CASSYQQNTEAFF. DNA for the CDR3: TGTGCCAGCAGTTACCAACAGAACACTGAAGCTTTCTTT.

The gene calls are TRBV4-1 and TRBJ2-7, with 10 bases that match TRBD1. V shed 1 base and J 2 bases; nucleotides not matched to a gene: 5. The CDR3 is made up of 16 amino acids. The V gene's germline CDR1 is MGHRA and CDR2 YSYEKL. In nucleotides, the CDR3 is TGCGCCAGCAGCCAAGGATCAGGGACAGGGGCCTACGAGCAGTACTTC. Its protein is CASSQGSGTGAYEQYF.

The chain joins TRBV5-1 to TRBJ2-3, with 9 nucleotides matching TRBD2. CDR1 SGHRS and CDR2 YFSETQ come from the germline V gene. The CDR3 has 17 amino acids. J lost 0 bases, V lost 2 bases, and 7 bases had no gene match. CDR3 sequence reads: CASSLPLAGASTDTQYF. Written as DNA, the CDR3 is TGCGCCAGCAGCTTACCCTTAGCGGGGGCGAGCACAGATACGCAGTATTTT.

This sequence joins TRBV7-3 and TRBJ2-5, with TRBD2 identical over 11 bases. The CDR3 is 14 amino acids. Germline trimming cut 5 bases from V and 5 bases from J; bases unmatched to any gene: 4. Per the germline V gene, CDR1 is SGHTA and CDR2 is FQGTGA. Here the CDR3 reads CASSLLAGGETQYF. CDR3 coding DNA: TGTGCCAGCAGCCTTTTAGCGGGGGGGGAGACCCAGTACTTC.

V is TRBV28 and J is TRBJ2-7, with D tentatively TRBD2 (6 bases). Germline lookup yields CDR1 MDHEN and CDR2 SYDVKM. This CDR3 spans 14 amino acids. V was cut by 4 bases and J by 5 bases, with 15 bases left in between. The chain's CDR3 is CASSYGGSRNEQYF. The CDR3 DNA sequence: TGTGCCAGCAGTTATGGGGGGTCAAGAAACGAGCAGTACTTC.

The gene calls are TRBV9 and TRBJ2-7; TRBD2 is a possible D gene (7 bases). The V end was cut by 5 bases, the J end by 5 bases, with 26 bases between. The CDR3 contains 17 residues. CDR1 and CDR2 from the germline V gene are SGDLS and YYNGEE. The CDR3: CASRGGRRIMSSHEQYF. For the CDR3, the DNA is TGTGCCAGCAGGGGGGGGCGCCGCATTATGAGTAGCCACGAGCAGTACTTC.

This clone was seen a handful of times. V usage is TRBV7-9 and J usage is TRBJ1-2; TRBD1 is a possible D gene (5 bases). V shed 5 bases and J shed 7 bases, with 17 bases lying between them. This CDR3 contains 14 residues. CDR1 is SEHNR and CDR2 is FQNEAQ in the germline V gene (reference sequence). This CDR3 is CASSPRGRESGYTF. The DNA for the CDR3 is TGTGCCAGCAGCCCGCGGGGCAGGGAAAGTGGCTACACCTTC.

The V and J genes are TRBV28 and TRBJ1-4; 8 positions match TRBD1. This CDR3 has 12 amino acids. J was trimmed by 6 bases and V by 10 bases; bases with no gene match: 4. From germline, CDR1 is MDHEN and CDR2 SYDVKM. CDR3 amino acids: CAILTGDEKLFF. The CDR3 nucleotides are TGTGCCATCTTGACAGGGGATGAAAAACTGTTTTTT.

The chain combines TRBV5-1 with TRBJ1-2; a possible D gene is TRBD1 (5 bases). This CDR3 is 12 amino acids long. The V end lost 6 bases, the J end lost 3 bases, and 9 bases lay between the germline ends. The germline V gene encodes CDR1 SGHRS and CDR2 YFSETQ. CDR3: CASTQGDYGYTF. The CDR3 nucleotides are TGCGCCAGCACCCAGGGCGACTATGGCTACACCTTC.

This clone was seen more than once but under ten times. V usage is TRBV28 and J usage is TRBJ1-1; TRBD1 aligns across 10 bases. This CDR3 is built from 15 residues. The V gene end was trimmed by 5 bases and the J gene end by 5 bases; junction bases not matched to a gene: 8. The germline gives CDR1 MDHEN, CDR2 SYDVKM. The CDR3 region has the DNA TGTGCCAGCAGTCCGGGACAGGGGTGGGGTACTGAAGCTTTCTTT. This encodes CASSPGQGWGTEAFF.

The CDR3: CASTPTGFTGELFF. In DNA, the CDR3 is TGTGCCAGTACCCCGACAGGGTTCACCGGGGAGCTGTTTTTT. The V call is TRBV19, the J call TRBJ2-2; 7 positions match TRBD1. Looked up from germline, CDR1 is LNHDA and CDR2 is SQIVND (reference sequence). V gave up 7 bases and J gave up 4 bases; unmatched junction bases: 6. This CDR3 contains 14 residues.

The rearrangement joins TRBV10-3 to TRBJ1-2, with 7 positions matching TRBD1. CDR3 length: 14 amino acids. The V gene's germline CDR1 is ENHRY and CDR2 SYGVKD. Germline trimming cut 2 bases from V and 0 bases from J; bases unmatched to any gene: 0. The CDR3 DNA is TGTGCCATCAGTGAGGGGACAGCTAACTATGGCTACACCTTC. Protein: CAISEGTANYGYTF.

The chain joins TRBV7-7 to TRBJ2-7; 7 bases align to TRBD2. CDR3 size: 13 residues. The germline V gene encodes CDR1 SSHAT and CDR2 FNYEAQ (reference sequence). The DNA for the CDR3 is TGTGCTACCTCCCGGGGGAGGGGCTACGAGCAGTACTTC. Translating it yields CATSRGRGYEQYF.

CDR3 DNA: TGTGCCAGCAGTGATAATTATAGCGCTGAGCAGTTCTTC. Translation gives CASSDNYSAEQFF. The genes are TRBV2 and TRBJ2-1; D may be TRBD2 (5 bases). Germline V gene sequence: CDR1 SNHLY, CDR2 FYNNEI. The CDR3 has 13 amino acids. Trimming pared 3 bases from V and 9 bases from J, leaving 12 bases between.

V and J are TRBV29-1 and TRBJ2-3; TRBD2 agrees at 13 bases. The V gene's germline CDR1 is SQVTM and CDR2 ANQGSEA. V lost 4 bases and J lost 4; bases outside the gene matches: 8. The CDR3 length is 16 residues. The CDR3 here is CSVGVLAGGGADTQYF. The CDR3 nucleotides are TGCAGCGTTGGAGTACTAGCGGGGGGGGGCGCAGATACGCAGTATTTT.

The chain recombines TRBV4-1 with TRBJ2-7; D is undetermined. Deletions cut 0 bases from V and 2 bases from J, with 14 bases between. Germline V gene lookup returns CDR1 MGHRA and CDR2 YSYEKL. CDR3 length equals 16 residues. The CDR3 is CASSQDAAARPYEQYF. The CDR3 DNA follows: TGCGCCAGCAGCCAAGATGCGGCTGCTCGACCCTACGAGCAGTACTTC.

CDR3 protein: CASSKTGANTEAFF. The DNA for the CDR3 is TGTGCCAGCTCAAAGACAGGAGCCAACACTGAAGCTTTCTTT. The chain carries TRBV18 and TRBJ1-1, with D possibly being TRBD1 (6 bases). CDR1 KGHSH and CDR2 LQKENI come from the germline V gene. V was pared by 5 bases and J by 2 bases, with 12 bases between. CDR3 length: 14 residues.

The chain joins TRBV7-2 to TRBJ2-3, with 7 bases aligning to TRBD2. With 3 bases clipped from V and 6 bases from J, the junction kept 15 bases outside the gene matches. Germline V gives CDR1 SGHTA, CDR2 FQGNSA. The length of the CDR3 is 17 residues. The CDR3 bases are TGTGCCAGCAGCTTCGGGAAGCGGGGTACTCTTCTGGATACGCAGTATTTT. Its protein is CASSFGKRGTLLDTQYF.

The gene calls are TRBV19 and TRBJ1-6; D gene uncertain. CDR1 LNHDA and CDR2 SQIVND come from the germline V gene (reference sequence). Trimming cost V 3 bases and J 7 bases, with 4 bases left between them. The CDR3 covers 12 residues. As DNA, the CDR3 is TGTGCCAGTAGTATGAGGAATTCACCCCTCCACTTT. This translates into CASSMRNSPLHF.

The gene calls are TRBV27 and TRBJ1-3; unclear D gene. The CDR3 is made up of 14 amino acids. The germline V gene encodes CDR1 MNHEY and CDR2 SMNVEV (reference sequence). Trimming took 5 bases from V and 0 from J, leaving 8 bases between them. Written as DNA, the CDR3 is TGTGCCAGCAGTATTACCTACTCTGGAAACACCATATATTTT. Translated, it gives CASSITYSGNTIYF.